This T cell receptor (beta chain) was captured by sequencing in a study of cytomegalovirus exposure and HLA in healthy donors. Use of 60 Vbeta and 13 Jbeta primers characterized the PCR. This table comes from immunoSEQ multiplex PCR, and its TCRdb copy is limited to in-frame clones, with some not included. The sample includes under 130,000 clones, more than 60% of them seen just once. Germline values: CDR1 LNHDA, CDR2 SQIVND (reference sequence). The ends lost 5 bases at V and 4 bases at J; junction bases unmatched: 15. The CDR3 spans 18 residues. The sample was PBMCs. The chain joins TRBV19 to TRBJ2-1; TRBD1 agrees at 9 bases. This TCR came from a female donor in good health and CMV-seropositive. CDR3 bases: TGTGCCAGTAGTTCCCTTTTTCCGGGACAGGGTTCTTACAATGAGCAGTTCTTC. Encoded protein: CASSSLFPGQGSYNEQFF.